These 7 T cell receptor beta chains were sequenced from one sample in a study of blood T cell repertoires in COVID-19. Some clones are missing from TCRdb's copy, which holds only in-frame ones; the method was immunoSEQ multiplex PCR. This sample carries approximately 200,000 clones, about nine tenths of them seen once, and the ten largest clones take about 2.5%. The sequencing sample was made of peripheral blood. The origin of the receptors is a man aged 25 to 40 with COVID-19, enrolled during active disease.

The V call is TRBV7-2, the J call TRBJ2-5; TRBD2 matches 8 bases. J gave up 2 bases and V 2 bases, and 7 bases lay outside the gene matches. The CDR3 totals 16 residues. From germline, CDR1 is SGHTA and CDR2 FQGNSA. This CDR3 reads CASSLLGGDFQETQYF. As DNA, the CDR3 is TGTGCCAGCAGCTTACTCGGGGGGGACTTTCAAGAGACCCAGTACTTC.

The count of this clone is one. The chain has TRBV24-1 and TRBJ2-7, with D possibly being TRBD1 (6 bases). Germline V lookup: CDR1 KGHDR, CDR2 SFDVKD. V was trimmed by 5 bases and J by 2 bases, leaving 12 bases between them. This CDR3 region has 14 residues. The CDR3 region is CATSAWDTPYEQYF. In nucleotides, the CDR3 is TGTGCCACCAGTGCATGGGACACCCCCTACGAGCAGTACTTC.

This chain links TRBV19 with TRBJ2-3; TRBD2 agrees at 11 bases. V was clipped by 3 bases and J by 0 bases; unmatched bases: 8. This CDR3 region has 18 residues. Germline CDR1 reads LNHDA; CDR2 reads SQIVND (reference sequence). CDR3: CASSIQPGLAVSTDTQYF. The CDR3 nucleotides are TGTGCCAGTAGTATCCAACCGGGACTAGCGGTTAGCACAGATACGCAGTATTTT.

The J gene is TRBJ1-1, the V gene TRBV18; D gene ambiguous. The CDR3 totals 12 residues. Trimming took 5 bases from V and 11 from J, leaving 15 bases between them. The germline V gene has CDR1 KGHSH and CDR2 LQKENI. CDR3 region: CASSTYTAGAFF. In DNA form, the CDR3 reads TGTGCCAGCTCAACGTACACCGCGGGGGCTTTCTTT. The full variable domain, with the rest looked up from reference TRBV18 and TRBJ1-1, is NAGVMQNPRHLVRRRGQEARLRCSPMKGHSHVYWYRQLPEEGLKFMVYLQKENIIDESGMPKERFSAEFPKEGPSILRIQQVVRGDSAAYFCASSTYTAGAFFGQGTRLTVV.

J is TRBJ1-3 and V is TRBV5-1; unclear D gene. V dropped 1 base and J dropped 5 bases, with 13 bases sitting between them. The CDR3 extends over 15 amino acids. Germline V gene sequence: CDR1 SGHRS, CDR2 YFSETQ. CDR3 bases: TGCGCCAGCAGCTTGTCCGGGATAGGAAGAAACACCATATATTTT. The encoded protein is CASSLSGIGRNTIYF.

V gene TRBV6-4 combines with J gene TRBJ2-1; possibly TRBD1 for D (6 bases). Germline V gives CDR1 MRHNA, CDR2 SNTAGT. The CDR3 length is 13 residues. V was pared by 2 bases and J by 9 bases, with 11 bases between. DNA for the CDR3: TGTGCCAGCAGTGACGAGGGGGTCGCTGAGCAGTTCTTC. Amino acids: CASSDEGVAEQFF.

To note about this clone: The same CDR3 can be traced to other DNA sequences in this sample. The rearrangement joins TRBV5-4 to TRBJ2-1; 10 bases align to TRBD2. CDR1 is SGHNT, CDR2 YYREEE, per germline (reference sequence). The V and J ends lost 2 bases and 5 bases, in that order; junction bases with no gene match: 4. This CDR3 region has 15 residues. The CDR3 region has the DNA TGTGCCAGCAGCTTATTAGCGGGAGGAGACAATGAGCAGTTCTTC. Residues: CASSLLAGGDNEQFF.